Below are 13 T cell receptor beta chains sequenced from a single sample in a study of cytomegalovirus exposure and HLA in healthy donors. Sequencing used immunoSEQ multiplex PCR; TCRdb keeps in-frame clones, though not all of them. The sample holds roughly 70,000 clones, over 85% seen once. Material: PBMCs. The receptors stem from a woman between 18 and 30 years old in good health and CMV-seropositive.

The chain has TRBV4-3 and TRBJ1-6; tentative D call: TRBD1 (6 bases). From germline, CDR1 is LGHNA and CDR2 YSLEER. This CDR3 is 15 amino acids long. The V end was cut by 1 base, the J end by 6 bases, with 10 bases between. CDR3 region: CASSQVDSRNSPLHF. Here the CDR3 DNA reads TGCGCCAGCAGCCAAGTGGACAGCCGTAATTCACCCCTCCACTTT.

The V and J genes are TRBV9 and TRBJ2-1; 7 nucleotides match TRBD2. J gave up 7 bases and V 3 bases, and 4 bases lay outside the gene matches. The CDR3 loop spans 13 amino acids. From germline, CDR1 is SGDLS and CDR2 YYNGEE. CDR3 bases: TGTGCCAGCAGCGGTAGTAGCGGGAATGAGCAGTTCTTC. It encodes CASSGSSGNEQFF.

CDR3 protein: CASSGPGQGTYEQYF. The CDR3 coding sequence is TGTGCCAGCAGTGGCCCGGGACAGGGCACCTACGAGCAGTACTTC. The chain carries TRBV6-5 and TRBJ2-7, with TRBD1 matching over 9 bases. The germline V gene encodes CDR1 MNHEY and CDR2 SVGAGI. Trimming cost V 5 bases and J 2 bases; bases outside gene matches: 7. The CDR3 covers 15 residues.

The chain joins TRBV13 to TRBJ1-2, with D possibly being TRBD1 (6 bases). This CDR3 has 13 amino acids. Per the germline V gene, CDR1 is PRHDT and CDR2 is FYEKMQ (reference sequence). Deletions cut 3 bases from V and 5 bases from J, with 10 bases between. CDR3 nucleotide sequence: TGTGCCAGCAGCTTCGGGGGGGCTTATGGCTACACCTTC. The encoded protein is CASSFGGAYGYTF.

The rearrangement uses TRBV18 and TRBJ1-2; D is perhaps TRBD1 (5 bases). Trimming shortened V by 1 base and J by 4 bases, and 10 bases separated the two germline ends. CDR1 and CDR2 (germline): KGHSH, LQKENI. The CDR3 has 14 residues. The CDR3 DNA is TGTGCCAGCTCACCACTGTCAGGGCTCTATGGCTACACCTTC. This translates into CASSPLSGLYGYTF.

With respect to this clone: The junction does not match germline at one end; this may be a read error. CDR3 DNA: TGCGCCAGCAGCTTGGGCCCGACTAGCACGGATACGCAGTATTTT. Translating it yields CASSLGPTSTDTQYF. The V and J genes are TRBV5-1 and TRBJ2-3; 7 bases map to TRBD2. Germline CDR1 SGHRS, CDR2 YFSETQ. CDR3 size: 15 residues.

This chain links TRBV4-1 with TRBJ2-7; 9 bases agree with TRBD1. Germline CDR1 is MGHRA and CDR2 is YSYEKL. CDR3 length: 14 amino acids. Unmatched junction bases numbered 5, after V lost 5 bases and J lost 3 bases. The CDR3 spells CASSAPGQGYEQYF. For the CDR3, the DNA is TGCGCCAGCAGCGCCCCGGGACAGGGCTACGAGCAGTACTTC.

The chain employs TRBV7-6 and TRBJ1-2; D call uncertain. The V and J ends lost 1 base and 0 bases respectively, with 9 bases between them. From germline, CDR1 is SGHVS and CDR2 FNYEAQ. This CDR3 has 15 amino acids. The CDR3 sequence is CASSLVDTPNYGYTF. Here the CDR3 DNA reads TGTGCCAGCAGCTTAGTTGACACCCCTAACTATGGCTACACCTTC.

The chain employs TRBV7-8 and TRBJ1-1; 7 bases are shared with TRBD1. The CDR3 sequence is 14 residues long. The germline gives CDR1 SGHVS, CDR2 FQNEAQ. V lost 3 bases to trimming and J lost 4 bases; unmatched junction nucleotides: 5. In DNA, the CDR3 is TGTGCCAGCAGCTTTTCAGACAGGGCCACTGAAGCTTTCTTT. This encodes CASSFSDRATEAFF.

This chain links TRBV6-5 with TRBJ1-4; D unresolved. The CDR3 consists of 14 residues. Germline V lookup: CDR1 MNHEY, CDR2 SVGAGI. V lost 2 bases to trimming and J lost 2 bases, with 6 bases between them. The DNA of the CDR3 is TGTGCCAGCAGTTACACCCAGACTAATGAAAAACTGTTTTTT. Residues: CASSYTQTNEKLFF.

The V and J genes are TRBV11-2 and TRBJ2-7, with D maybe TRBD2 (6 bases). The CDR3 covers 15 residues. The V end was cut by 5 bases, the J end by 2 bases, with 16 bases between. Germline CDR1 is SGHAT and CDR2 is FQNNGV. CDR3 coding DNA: TGTGCCAGCAGCCATGGAACGGACTACCCCTACGAGCAGTACTTC. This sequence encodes CASSHGTDYPYEQYF.

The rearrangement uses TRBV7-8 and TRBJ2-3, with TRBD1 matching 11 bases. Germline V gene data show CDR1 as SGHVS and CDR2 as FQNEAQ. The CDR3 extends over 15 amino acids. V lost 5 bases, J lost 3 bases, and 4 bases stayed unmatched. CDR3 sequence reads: CASSPGQGVTDTQYF. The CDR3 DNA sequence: TGTGCCAGCAGCCCGGGACAGGGGGTGACAGATACGCAGTATTTT.

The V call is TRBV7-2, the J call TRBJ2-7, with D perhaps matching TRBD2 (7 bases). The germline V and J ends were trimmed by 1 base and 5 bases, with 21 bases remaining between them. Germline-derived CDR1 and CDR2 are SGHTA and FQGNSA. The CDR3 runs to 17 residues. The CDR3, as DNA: TGTGCCAGCAGCTTAGTCGGCGGGGGAGGGGGGGCCGACGAGCAGTACTTC. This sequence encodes CASSLVGGGGGADEQYF.